The T cell receptor (beta chain) described here comes from a study of CD8 T cells in ankylosing spondylitis. TCRdb fed the 5' RACE reads into MiXCR, producing one record per CDR3 protein. The sample holds a few hundred thousand distinct CDR3 sequences, about 10% seen once. This CDR3 is built from 14 residues. V shed 3 bases and J shed 5 bases, with 13 bases lying between them. This clonotype was seen many times. The receptor was derived from a male donor with ankylosing spondylitis or in good health (not recorded which). Sequenced: blood, either unsorted or a sorted T cell fraction (not recorded which). The chain couples TRBV12-3 or TRBV12-4 to TRBJ1-1, with a tentative D call TRBD1 (6 bases). The CDR3: CASSFQQGRTEAFF. DNA for the CDR3: TGTGCCAGCAGTTTTCAACAGGGTAGAACTGAAGCTTTCTTT.